This T cell receptor beta chain was identified in a study of blood T cell repertoires in COVID-19. About the research overall: Samples representing acute and convalescent COVID-19 were sourced from the United States, Italy and Spain. Nucleic acid was either cDNA or gDNA, and it came from T cells, B-cell-depleted T cells, or PBMCs.

Original analysis: Estimation of nucleated cell counts was performed using reference gene primer amplification. Method: immunoSEQ multiplex PCR; TCRdb's copy keeps in-frame clones and lacks some. D and trimming were read from the DNA, whereas the V and J calls and clone size are those reported in that table. The data contain 210,000 or so clones, 80% to 90% of them singletons. The germline V gene encodes CDR1 LNHDA and CDR2 SQIVND (reference sequence). Trimming cost V 4 bases and J 8 bases; bases outside gene matches: 13. The CDR3 is made up of 15 amino acids. This clone showed up just once. This receptor was taken from a man between 18 and 29 years old with active or convalescent COVID-19. Material: peripheral blood. The gene calls are TRBV19 and TRBJ1-1; the match to TRBD1 covers 7 bases. The CDR3: CASSKSATGSKEAFF. The CDR3 DNA follows: TGTGCCAGTAGTAAAAGTGCGACAGGGTCCAAAGAAGCTTTCTTT.